This TCR beta chain derives from a study of neurological immune-mediated disorders. Study observations and caveats: Healthy controls had more TCR clonal expansion than multiple sclerosis, which showed the least, whereas HTLV-1-associated myelopathy showed the most.

MiXCR, applied by TCRdb to the 5' RACE reads, yields one record per CDR3 protein. Of under 80,000 distinct CDR3 sequences in the sample, less than 15% were seen once. This clonotype was found a few times. Its antigen is still unknown. Germline V gene lookup returns CDR1 MNHEY and CDR2 SVGAGI. The CDR3 sequence is 15 residues long. Trimming pared 6 bases from V and 0 bases from J, leaving 12 bases between. The receptor's source is a woman aged 50 to 60 in good health. The sequenced sample consisted of PBMCs. The gene calls are TRBV6-5 and TRBJ1-5, with D unresolved. CDR3 sequence reads: CASSKTPYSNQPQHF. The CDR3 DNA reads TGTGCCAGCAGCAAGACACCATATAGCAATCAGCCCCAGCATTTT.